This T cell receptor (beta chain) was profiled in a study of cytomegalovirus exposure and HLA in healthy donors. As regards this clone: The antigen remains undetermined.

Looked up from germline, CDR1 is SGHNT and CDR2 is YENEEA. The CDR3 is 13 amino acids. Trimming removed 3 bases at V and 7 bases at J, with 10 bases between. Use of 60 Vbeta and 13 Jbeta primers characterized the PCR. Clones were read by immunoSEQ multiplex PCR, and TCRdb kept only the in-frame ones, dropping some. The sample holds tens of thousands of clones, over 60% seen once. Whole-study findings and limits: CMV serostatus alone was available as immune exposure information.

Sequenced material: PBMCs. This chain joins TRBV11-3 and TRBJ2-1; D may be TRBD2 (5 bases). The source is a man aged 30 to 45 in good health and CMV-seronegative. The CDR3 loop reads CASSFRGENEQFF. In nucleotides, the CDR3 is TGTGCCAGCAGCTTCCGGGGAGAGAATGAGCAGTTCTTC.